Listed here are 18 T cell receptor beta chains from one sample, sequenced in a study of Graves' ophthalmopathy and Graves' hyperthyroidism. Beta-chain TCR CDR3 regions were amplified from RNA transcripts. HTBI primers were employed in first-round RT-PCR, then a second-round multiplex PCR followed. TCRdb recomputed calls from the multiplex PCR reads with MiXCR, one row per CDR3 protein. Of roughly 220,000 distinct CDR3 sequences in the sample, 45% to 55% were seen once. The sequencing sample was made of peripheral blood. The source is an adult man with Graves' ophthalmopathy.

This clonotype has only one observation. CDR3 sequence (DNA): TGTGCCAGCAGCTCATACAGGGGGAGAGAGACCCAGTACTTC. It translates to CASSSYRGRETQYF. This rearrangement joins TRBV7-6 to TRBJ2-5, with TRBD1 matching 8 bases. The germline CDR1 and CDR2 sequences are SGHVS and FNYEAQ. Losses at the gene ends were 4 bases for V and 4 bases for J; bases not matched to a gene: 5. CDR3 length equals 14 residues.

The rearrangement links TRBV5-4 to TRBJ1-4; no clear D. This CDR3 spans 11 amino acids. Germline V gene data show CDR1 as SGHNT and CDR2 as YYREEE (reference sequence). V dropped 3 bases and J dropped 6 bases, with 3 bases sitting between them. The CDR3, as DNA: TGTGCCAGCAGCTCAGATGAAAAACTGTTTTTT. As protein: CASSSDEKLFF.

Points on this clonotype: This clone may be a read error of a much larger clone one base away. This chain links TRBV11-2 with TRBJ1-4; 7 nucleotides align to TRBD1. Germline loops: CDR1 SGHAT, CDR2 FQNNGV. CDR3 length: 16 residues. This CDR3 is CASSWGQFATNERLFF. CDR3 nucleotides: TGTGCCAGCAGTTGGGGACAGTTTGCAACTAATGAAAGACTGTTTTTT.

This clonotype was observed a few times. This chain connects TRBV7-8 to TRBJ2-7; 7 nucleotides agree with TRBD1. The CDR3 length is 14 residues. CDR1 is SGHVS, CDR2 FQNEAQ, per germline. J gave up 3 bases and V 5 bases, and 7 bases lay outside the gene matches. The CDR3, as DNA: TGTGCCAGCAGCCCCGGAGCAGGGGGCTACGAGCAGTACTTC. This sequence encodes CASSPGAGGYEQYF.

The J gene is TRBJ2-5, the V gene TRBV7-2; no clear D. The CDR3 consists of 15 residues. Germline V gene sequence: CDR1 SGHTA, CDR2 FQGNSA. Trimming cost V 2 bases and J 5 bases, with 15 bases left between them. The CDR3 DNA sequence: TGTGCCAGCAGCTTAAGCGACCCCCCGACGGAGACCCAGTACTTC. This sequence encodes CASSLSDPPTETQYF.

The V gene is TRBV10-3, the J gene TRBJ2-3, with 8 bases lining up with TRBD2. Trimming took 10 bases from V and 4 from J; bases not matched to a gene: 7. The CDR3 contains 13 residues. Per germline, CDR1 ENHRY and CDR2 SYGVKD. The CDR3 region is CANRAGAADTQYF. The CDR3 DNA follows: TGTGCCAACCGAGCGGGAGCGGCAGATACGCAGTATTTT.

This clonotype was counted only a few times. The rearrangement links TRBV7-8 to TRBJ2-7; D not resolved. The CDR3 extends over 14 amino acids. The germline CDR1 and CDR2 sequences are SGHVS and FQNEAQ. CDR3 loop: CATSKGRLTYEQYF. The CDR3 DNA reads TGTGCTACCTCTAAAGGGCGACTCACCTACGAGCAGTACTTC. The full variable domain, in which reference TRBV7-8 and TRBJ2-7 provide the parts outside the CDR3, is GAGVSQSPRYKVAKRGQDVALRCDPISGHVSLFWYQQALGQGPEFLTYFQNEAQLDKSGLPSDRFFAERPEGSVSTLKIQRTQQEDSAVYLCATSKGRLTYEQYFGPGTRLTVT.

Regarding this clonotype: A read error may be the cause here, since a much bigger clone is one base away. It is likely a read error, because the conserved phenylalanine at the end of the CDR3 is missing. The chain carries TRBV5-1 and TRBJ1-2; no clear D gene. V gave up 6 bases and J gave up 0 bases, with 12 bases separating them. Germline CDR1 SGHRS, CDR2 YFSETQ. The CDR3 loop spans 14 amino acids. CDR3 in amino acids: CASNVRDPNYGYTL. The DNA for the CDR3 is TGCGCCAGCAATGTTCGGGATCCTAACTATGGCTACACCCTC.

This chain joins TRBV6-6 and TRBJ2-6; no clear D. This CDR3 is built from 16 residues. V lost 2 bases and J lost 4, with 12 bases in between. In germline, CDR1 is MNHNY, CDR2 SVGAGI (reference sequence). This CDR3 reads CASSYTPPSGANVLTF. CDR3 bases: TGTGCCAGCAGTTACACCCCTCCCTCCGGGGCCAACGTCCTGACTTTC.

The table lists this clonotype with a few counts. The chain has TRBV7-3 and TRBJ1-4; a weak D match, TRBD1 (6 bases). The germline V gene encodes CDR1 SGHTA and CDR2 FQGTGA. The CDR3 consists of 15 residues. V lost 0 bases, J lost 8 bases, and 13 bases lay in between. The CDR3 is CASSLTVGAGEKLFF. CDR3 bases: TGTGCCAGCAGCTTAACGGTGGGGGCTGGAGAAAAACTGTTTTTT.

The CDR3 coding sequence is TGTGCCAGCAGTGACCCCACAGGGTCCAGCAAGCCCCAGCATTTT. Its translation: CASSDPTGSSKPQHF. This chain links TRBV2 with TRBJ1-5, with D maybe TRBD1 (6 bases). There are 15 residues in the CDR3. The ends were cut back, 3 bases at V and 8 bases at J, with 17 bases in the middle. Germline CDR1 and CDR2: SNHLY and FYNNEI.

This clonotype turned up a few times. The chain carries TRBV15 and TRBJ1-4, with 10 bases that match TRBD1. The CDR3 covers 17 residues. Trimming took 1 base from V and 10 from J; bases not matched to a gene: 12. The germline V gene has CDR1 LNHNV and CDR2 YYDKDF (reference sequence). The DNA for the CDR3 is TGTGCCACCAGCAGAGCCGGGTCCCGGGACAGGGGCGGAAAACTGTTTTTT. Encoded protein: CATSRAGSRDRGGKLFF.

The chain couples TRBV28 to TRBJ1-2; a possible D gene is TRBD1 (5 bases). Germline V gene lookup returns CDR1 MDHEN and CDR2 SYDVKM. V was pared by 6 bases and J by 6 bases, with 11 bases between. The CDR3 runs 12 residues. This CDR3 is CASRDGGDGYTF. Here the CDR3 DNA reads TGTGCCAGCAGAGACGGGGGAGATGGCTACACCTTC.

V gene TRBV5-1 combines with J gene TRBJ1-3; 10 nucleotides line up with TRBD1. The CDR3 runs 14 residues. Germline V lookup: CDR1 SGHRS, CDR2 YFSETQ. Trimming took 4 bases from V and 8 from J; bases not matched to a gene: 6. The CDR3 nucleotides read TGCGCCAGCAGCGTCAGACAGGGGGCGGACACCATATATTTT. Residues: CASSVRQGADTIYF.

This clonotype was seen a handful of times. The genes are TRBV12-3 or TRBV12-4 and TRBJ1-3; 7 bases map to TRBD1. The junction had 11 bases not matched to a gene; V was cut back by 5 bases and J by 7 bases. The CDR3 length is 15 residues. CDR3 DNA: TGTGCCAGCAGTACGACAGGGAGCTTTGGGAACACCATATATTTT. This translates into CASSTTGSFGNTIYF.

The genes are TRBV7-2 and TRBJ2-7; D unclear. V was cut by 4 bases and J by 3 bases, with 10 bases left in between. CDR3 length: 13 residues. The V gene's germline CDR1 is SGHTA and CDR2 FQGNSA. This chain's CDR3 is CASSYGANYEQYF. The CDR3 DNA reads TGTGCCAGCAGCTACGGCGCGAACTACGAGCAGTACTTC.

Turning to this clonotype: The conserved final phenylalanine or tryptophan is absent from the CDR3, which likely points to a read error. Written as DNA, the CDR3 is TGTGCCAGCAGCTTAGCGAACGGAAGGGATCAGCCCCAGCATCTT. Translation gives CASSLANGRDQPQHL. This chain joins TRBV9 and TRBJ1-5, with D unclear. Trimming pared 4 bases from V and 5 bases from J, leaving 16 bases between. Germline values: CDR1 SGDLS, CDR2 YYNGEE. The CDR3 has 15 amino acids.

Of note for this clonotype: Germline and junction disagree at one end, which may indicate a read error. CDR3 sequence (DNA): TGCGCCAGCAGCACGAGCGGGGGGATCTACAATGAGCAGTTCTTC. Its translation: CASSTSGGIYNEQFF. The chain has TRBV9 and TRBJ2-1; 9 nucleotides agree with TRBD2. In germline, CDR1 is SGDLS, CDR2 YYNGEE. This CDR3 contains 15 residues.